These 6 T cell receptor beta chains came from one sample sequenced in a study of spatial heterogeneity in lung cancer. No antigen has been assigned to these receptors. TCRdb fed the 5' RACE reads into MiXCR, producing one record per CDR3 protein. There are fewer than 5,500 distinct CDR3 sequences in the sample; approximately 7% occur only once, and around 25% lies in the top ten. Time point here: sample taken at primary tumor resection. Study observations and caveats: Counts that tracked tumor mutation counts were those of expanded intratumoral alpha and beta TCRs.

Sequenced material: lung tumor tissue, taken at surgery. These receptors originate from a male donor with early-stage non-small cell lung cancer.

The gene calls are TRBV5-1 and TRBJ1-1; the D gene is possibly TRBD1 (6 bases). Trimming left V 0 bases short and J 4 bases short, with 7 bases between. Germline V gene sequence: CDR1 SGHRS, CDR2 YFSETQ. The CDR3 consists of 13 residues. The CDR3 is CASSLEGGTEAFF. The CDR3 nucleotides are TGCGCCAGCAGCTTGGAAGGGGGCACTGAAGCTTTCTTT.

By share, this clonotype ranks as medium-sized. The rearrangement uses TRBV7-2 and TRBJ1-3, with TRBD1 identical over 8 bases. Germline-derived CDR1 and CDR2 are SGHTA and FQGNSA. The CDR3 spans 15 residues. The trim removed 5 bases at V and 4 bases at J, leaving 7 bases unmatched. The CDR3 reads CASSEDRARGNTIYF. As DNA, the CDR3 is TGTGCCAGCAGCGAGGACAGGGCCCGAGGAAACACCATATATTTT.

This clonotype is medium-sized in the sample. This chain joins TRBV5-1 and TRBJ2-3, with 11 bases that match TRBD2. This CDR3 is 20 amino acids long. Trimming cost V 3 bases and J 1 base; bases outside gene matches: 16. Germline CDR1 SGHRS, CDR2 YFSETQ. CDR3 in amino acids: CASSSRGVPPGLAGTDTQYF. The CDR3 nucleotides are TGCGCCAGCAGCTCGCGCGGGGTCCCTCCGGGACTAGCGGGCACAGATACGCAGTATTTT.

By share of the sample, this clonotype is medium-sized. The chain joins TRBV27 to TRBJ2-2; D is ambiguous. Trimming removed 10 bases from V and 7 bases from J, with 13 bases in between. The V gene's germline CDR1 is MNHEY and CDR2 SMNVEV (reference sequence). This CDR3 spans 12 amino acids. Written as DNA, the CDR3 is TGTGCCACCGGATCACAGTACGGGGAGCTGTTTTTT. This codes for CATGSQYGELFF.

This clonotype was observed a few times. The chain carries TRBV7-8 and TRBJ2-5; 9 nucleotides match TRBD1. V shed 2 bases, J shed 5 bases, and the junction held 3 bases outside the gene matches. There are 14 residues in the CDR3. Germline V gene sequence: CDR1 SGHVS, CDR2 FQNEAQ. The DNA of the CDR3 is TGTGCCAGCAGCTTATTCGGGACAGGGGAGACCCAGTACTTC. It specifies CASSLFGTGETQYF.

This clonotype was seen a few times. The chain employs TRBV29-1 and TRBJ2-1; 10 bases fit TRBD2. The germline V gene has CDR1 SQVTM and CDR2 ANQGSEA. The CDR3 has 15 residues. The ends lost 7 bases at V and 6 bases at J; junction bases unmatched: 12. The CDR3 loop reads CSAPPTSGMSNEQFF. For the CDR3, the DNA is TGCAGCGCTCCCCCAACTAGCGGGATGAGCAATGAGCAGTTCTTC.